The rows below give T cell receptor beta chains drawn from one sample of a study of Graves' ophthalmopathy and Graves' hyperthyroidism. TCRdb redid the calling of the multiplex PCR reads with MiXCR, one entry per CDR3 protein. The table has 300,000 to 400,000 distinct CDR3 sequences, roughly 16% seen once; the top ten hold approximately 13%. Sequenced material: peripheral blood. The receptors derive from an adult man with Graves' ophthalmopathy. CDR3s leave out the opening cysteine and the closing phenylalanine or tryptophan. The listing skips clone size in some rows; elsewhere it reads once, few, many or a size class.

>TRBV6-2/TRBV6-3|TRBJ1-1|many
ASSSTRTANTEAF
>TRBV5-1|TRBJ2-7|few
ASSLLARAEQY
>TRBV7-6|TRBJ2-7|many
ASSRTGGLIEQY
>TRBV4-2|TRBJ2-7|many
ASSQDVTEGEQY
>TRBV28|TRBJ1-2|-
ASSLIIETGDGYT
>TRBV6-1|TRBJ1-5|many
ASSGRVANQPQH
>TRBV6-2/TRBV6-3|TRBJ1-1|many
ASSTTGITEAF
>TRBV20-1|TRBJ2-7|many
SARVGGGSYEQY
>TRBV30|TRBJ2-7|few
AWSVGLKVSYEQH
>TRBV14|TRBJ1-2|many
ASSPALTGSYGYT
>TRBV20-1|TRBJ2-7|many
SATRGGEQY
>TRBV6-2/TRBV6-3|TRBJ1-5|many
ASTRSGNQPQH
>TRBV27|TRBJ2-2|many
ASSRSGGPTGELF
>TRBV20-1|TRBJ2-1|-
SARDPASGSYNEQF
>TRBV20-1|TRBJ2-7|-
SARGLAGVGEQY
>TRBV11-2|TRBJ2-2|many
ASSLYRLRDGHTGELF
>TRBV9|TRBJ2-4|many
ASSADSGGATKNIQY
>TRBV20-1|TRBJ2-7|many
SAPVPGQTNYEQY
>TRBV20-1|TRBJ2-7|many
SAGTTGTGPEQY
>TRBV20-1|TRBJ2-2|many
SARVGGDTGELF
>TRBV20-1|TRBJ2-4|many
SARPTGIIAKNIQY
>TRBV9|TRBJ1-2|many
ASNPGALGYGYT
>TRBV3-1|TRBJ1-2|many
ASSPNPQAGTSGYT
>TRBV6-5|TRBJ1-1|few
ASSYSAGTEAF
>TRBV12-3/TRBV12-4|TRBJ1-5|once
ASSPGQGDGQPQH
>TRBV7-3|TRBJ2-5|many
ASSLRGTSPETQY
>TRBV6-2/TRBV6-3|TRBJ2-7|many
ASSYPGGPNEQY
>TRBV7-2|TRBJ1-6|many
ASSLGWTGSSPLH
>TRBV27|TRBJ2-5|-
ASSATGTETQY
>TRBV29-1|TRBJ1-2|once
SVDRTGAFNYGYT
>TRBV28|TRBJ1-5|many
ASSTLGYNQPQH
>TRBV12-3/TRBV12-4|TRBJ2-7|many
ASSLGTIYEQY
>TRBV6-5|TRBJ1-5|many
ASSYSIGTGINQPQH
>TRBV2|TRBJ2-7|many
ASRGLLAGGPDEQY
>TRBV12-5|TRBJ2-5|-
ASGSSGQETQY
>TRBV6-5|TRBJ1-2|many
ASSLSGGRNNGYT
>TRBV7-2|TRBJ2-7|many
ASSFQGLGYEQY
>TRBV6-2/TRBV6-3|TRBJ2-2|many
ASSFFPETGELF
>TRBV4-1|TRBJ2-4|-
ASSQDPGIAKNIQY
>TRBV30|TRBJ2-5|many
AWSPRQASGKETQY
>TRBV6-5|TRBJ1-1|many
ASSYRTLNTEAF
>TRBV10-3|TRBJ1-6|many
ASQGTGDNSPLH
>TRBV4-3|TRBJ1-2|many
ASSRDGQMYGYT
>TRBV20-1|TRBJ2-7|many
SAIKTGTSGSYEQY
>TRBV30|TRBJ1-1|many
AWSEGGVAF
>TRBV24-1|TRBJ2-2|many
ATSGSNTGELF
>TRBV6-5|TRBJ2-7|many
AAGGATYEQY
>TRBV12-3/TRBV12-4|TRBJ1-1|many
ASSRQGVVTEAF
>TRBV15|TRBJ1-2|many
ATSRDQGDSSGYT